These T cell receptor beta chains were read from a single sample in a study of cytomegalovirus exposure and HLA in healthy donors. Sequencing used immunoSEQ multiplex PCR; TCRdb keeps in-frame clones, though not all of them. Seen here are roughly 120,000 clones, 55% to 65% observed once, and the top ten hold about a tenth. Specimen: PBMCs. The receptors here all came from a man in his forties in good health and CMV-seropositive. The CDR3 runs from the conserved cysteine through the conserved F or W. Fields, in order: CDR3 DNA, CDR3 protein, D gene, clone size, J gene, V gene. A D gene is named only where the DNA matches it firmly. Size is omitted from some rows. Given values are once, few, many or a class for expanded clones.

TGTGCTAGCAGCTTAGGGGTAGCGGGAGCTTTGGATGAGCAGTTCTTC | CASSLGVAGALDEQFF | TRBD2 | NA | TRBJ2-1 | TRBV7-7
TGTGCCAGCAGCCGGGACACCTTGAACACTGAAGCTTTCTTT | CASSRDTLNTEAFF | NA | NA | TRBJ1-1 | TRBV14
TGTGCCAGCAGTGAAGGTCAGGGTCTTAATGAAAAACTGTTTTTT | CASSEGQGLNEKLFF | NA | NA | TRBJ1-4 | TRBV2
TGTGCCAGCAGCCCGGGGACAGCTAATTCACCCCTCCACTTT | CASSPGTANSPLHF | TRBD1 | few | TRBJ1-6 | TRBV27
TGTGCCAGCAGCCCTGGGAGGGTGGACGGTGAAAAACTGTTTTTT | CASSPGRVDGEKLFF | NA | few | TRBJ1-4 | TRBV5-8
TGTGCCAGCAGCAAAACCGGGGAAGATCAAGAGACCCAGTACTTC | CASSKTGEDQETQYF | NA | NA | TRBJ2-5 | TRBV21-1
TGTGCCAGCAGTTTCGGGACTAGAGCGTCAGATACGCAGTATTTT | CASSFGTRASDTQYF | TRBD2 | NA | TRBJ2-3 | TRBV2
TGTGCCAGCAGGTACTCAGGACACCCGAACACTGAAGCTTTCTTT | CASRYSGHPNTEAFF | NA | once | TRBJ1-1 | TRBV6-5
TGTGCCAGTAGTATCCAGGGGGCGACTGGCTACACCTTC | CASSIQGATGYTF | TRBD1 | NA | TRBJ1-2 | TRBV19
TGTGCCAGCAGCTCATATCTACGGAACACTGAAGCTTTCTTT | CASSSYLRNTEAFF | NA | NA | TRBJ1-1 | TRBV7-9
TGTGCCAGCAGCTTAGGAGTTTTGGACAGGGGGCTGTACTTC | CASSLGVLDRGLYF | TRBD1 | NA | TRBJ2-4 | TRBV7-9
TGCGCCAGCAGCTTGGTTGGACAGGGGAACACTGAAGCTTTCTTT | CASSLVGQGNTEAFF | TRBD1 | few | TRBJ1-1 | TRBV5-1
TGTGCCAGCAGCTTAGATGAAGGGGGTCGAGCTTTCTTT | CASSLDEGGRAFF | NA | NA | TRBJ1-1 | TRBV7-2
TGTGCTAGTGGACCAAGCGGGTATAATTCACCCCTCCACTTT | CASGPSGYNSPLHF | NA | NA | TRBJ1-6 | TRBV12-5
TGTGCCAGCAGTAAGGGGACAGTTCAAGAGACCCAGTACTTC | CASSKGTVQETQYF | TRBD1 | few | TRBJ2-5 | TRBV2
TGTGCCAGCAGTATACAGCGGGGGGAAGAGACCCAGTACTTC | CASSIQRGEETQYF | TRBD2 | NA | TRBJ2-5 | TRBV6-1
TGTGCCAGCAGTGGTGGACTAGCGGGAGCTTCCGGGGAGCTGTTTTTT | CASSGGLAGASGELFF | TRBD2 | NA | TRBJ2-2 | TRBV2
TGTGCCAGCAGCTTTGGGGGAGGCGCCGAGCAGTACTTC | CASSFGGGAEQYF | NA | NA | TRBJ2-7 | TRBV13
TGTGCCAGCAGCTTCCGGACAGGGAGGTTCGAGGGTAACTATGGCTACACCTTC | CASSFRTGRFEGNYGYTF | TRBD1 | NA | TRBJ1-2 | TRBV13
TGTGCCAGCAGCTTAGCGGGACAGGAGTACATCAATGGCTACACCTTC | CASSLAGQEYINGYTF | TRBD1 | large | TRBJ1-2 | TRBV7-9
TGTGCCAGCAGTGACGTCGCGGGAGAAAAACTGTTTTTT | CASSDVAGEKLFF | NA | few | TRBJ1-4 | TRBV6-4
TGTGCCAGCAGTTACACCAGCGGGGTGGACTATGGCTACACCTTC | CASSYTSGVDYGYTF | NA | NA | TRBJ1-2 | TRBV6-5
TGTGCCAGCGGCCCCTTCAAAGAGACCCAGTACTTC | CASGPFKETQYF | NA | NA | TRBJ2-5 | TRBV9
TGTGCCAGCAGCTCCGGGACTAGTTTGCTCGAGACCCAGTACTTC | CASSSGTSLLETQYF | TRBD2 | NA | TRBJ2-5 | TRBV11-3
TGCGCCAGCAGTGGAGACAAGAATGAGCAGTTCTTC | CASSGDKNEQFF | NA | NA | TRBJ2-1 | TRBV10-1
TGTGCCAGCAGTGGCAGGGTACCCGGGGAGCTGTTTTTT | CASSGRVPGELFF | NA | once | TRBJ2-2 | TRBV6-6
TGCGCCAGCAGCCAGGCAGGGGATTCCGAGCAGTACTTC | CASSQAGDSEQYF | NA | NA | TRBJ2-7 | TRBV4-1
TGTGCCAGCAGTTACTCCCGCACTTACCCCAATCAGCCCCAGCATTTT | CASSYSRTYPNQPQHF | NA | NA | TRBJ1-5 | TRBV6-6
TGTGCCAGCAGTACAATAGCGGGATCCTACGAGCAGTACTTC | CASSTIAGSYEQYF | TRBD2 | NA | TRBJ2-7 | TRBV6-6
TGCAGCGTTGGGGCCAGGAAGAACACTGAAGCTTTCTTT | CSVGARKNTEAFF | NA | NA | TRBJ1-1 | TRBV29-1
TGTGCCAGCAGGGACAGGATTGGCTACACCTTC | CASRDRIGYTF | TRBD1 | NA | TRBJ1-2 | TRBV2
TGTGCCAGCAGCAGCGGGAGGGGCTACGAGCAGTACTTC | CASSSGRGYEQYF | TRBD2 | NA | TRBJ2-7 | TRBV7-2
TGTGCCAGCAGCTTGGCGGACTTCTCTACCTACGAGCAGTACTTC | CASSLADFSTYEQYF | NA | NA | TRBJ2-7 | TRBV5-6
TGTGCCAGCAGCTCCGGACAGGGCCGCCAAGAGACCCAGTACTTC | CASSSGQGRQETQYF | TRBD1 | NA | TRBJ2-5 | TRBV5-6
TGTGCCAGCTCACCAGCAGGGGATTACAGACCCTCCTACGAGCAGTACTTC | CASSPAGDYRPSYEQYF | NA | NA | TRBJ2-7 | TRBV18
TGTGCCAGCAGCTTTACCAGGGGGCCCTATGGCTACACCTTC | CASSFTRGPYGYTF | TRBD1 | few | TRBJ1-2 | TRBV11-1
TGTGCCAGCAGCTTAGGGATTAGCGGGAGGGCCGGCACAGATACGCAGTATTTT | CASSLGISGRAGTDTQYF | TRBD2 | NA | TRBJ2-3 | TRBV7-2
TGTGCCAGCAGCTTAGGGCGGTTCTACGAGCAGTACTTC | CASSLGRFYEQYF | NA | NA | TRBJ2-7 | TRBV11-2
TGTGCCAGCAGCCCTAGCGGGGGGGTCAATGAGCAGTTCTTC | CASSPSGGVNEQFF | TRBD2 | few | TRBJ2-1 | TRBV7-3